A selection of T cell receptor beta chains follows, all from one sample in a study of shared clonotypes between healthy human individuals. TCRdb keeps only in-frame clones here, not all; method: immunoSEQ multiplex PCR. The table includes just over 2,000,000 clones, 90% to 95% detected once. Input material: naive CD4+ T cells sorted from blood. The origin of the receptors is a man aged 18 to 30 in good health. Each CDR3 is given with its conserved first and last residue. The D gene is left open where the match is weak. Clone sizes are given selectively: once, few, many, or a class where the clone is expanded.

>-|TRBJ2-3|16|-|TRBV6-6
CASSYSRGPGTDTQYF
TGTGCCAGCAGTTACTCCAGGGGACCCGGCACAGATACGCAGTATTTT
>-|TRBJ2-3|14|-|TRBV27
CASSLGGSTDTQYF
TGTGCCAGCAGTTTGGGCGGTAGCACAGATACGCAGTATTTT
>-|TRBJ2-5|16|-|TRBV5-1
CASSWGGQRYQETQYF
TGCGCCAGCAGCTGGGGGGGACAACGGTACCAAGAGACCCAGTACTTC
>-|TRBJ1-5|14|-|TRBV19
CASRTGASNQPQHF
TGTGCCAGCAGGACGGGGGCGTCAAATCAGCCCCAGCATTTT
>TRBD2|TRBJ2-4|16|-|TRBV19
CASSIILAETKNIQYF
TGTGCCAGTAGTATAATCCTAGCGGAAACCAAAAACATTCAGTACTTC
>-|TRBJ1-4|16|-|TRBV6-7
CASSYLVRGDGEKLFF
TGTGCCAGCAGTTATCTGGTACGCGGGGATGGTGAAAAACTGTTTTTT
>TRBD2|TRBJ2-3|16|-|TRBV4-2
CASSQDYRLAADTQYF
TGTGCCAGCAGCCAAGATTATCGACTAGCGGCAGATACGCAGTATTTT
>-|TRBJ1-3|12|-|TRBV5-1
CASSFSGENIYF
TGCGCCAGCAGCTTCTCAGGGGAGAACATATATTTT
>TRBD1|TRBJ1-2|15|-|TRBV4-3
CASSQDTGGVYGYTF
TGCGCCAGCAGCCAAGATACAGGGGGGGTCTATGGCTACACCTTC
>-|TRBJ2-3|16|-|TRBV7-9
CASSLGETQITDTQYF
TGTGCCAGCAGCTTAGGCGAGACTCAAATCACAGATACGCAGTATTTT
>-|TRBJ1-1|13|-|TRBV6-5
CASSRSFRTEAFF
TGTGCCAGCTCGAGATCTTTTAGAACTGAAGCTTTCTTT
>TRBD1|TRBJ2-1|15|-|TRBV30
CAWSEPAGGKNEQFF
TGTGCCTGGAGTGAACCGGCAGGGGGCAAGAATGAGCAGTTCTTC
>-|TRBJ1-5|16|-|TRBV6-6
CASSSPTLSSNQPQHF
TGTGCCAGCAGTTCCCCCACCCTATCCAGCAATCAGCCCCAGCATTTT
>TRBD1|TRBJ1-1|15|-|TRBV6-5
CASSYSQGANTEAFF
TGTGCCAGCAGTTACTCACAGGGGGCAAACACTGAAGCTTTCTTT
>-|TRBJ1-1|14|-|TRBV7-8
CASSIGTANTEAFF
TGTGCCAGCAGCATCGGGACGGCGAACACTGAAGCTTTCTTT
>-|TRBJ2-7|14|-|TRBV6-5
CASSAERGPYEQYF
TGTGCCAGCAGCGCAGAGAGGGGTCCCTACGAGCAGTACTTC
>-|TRBJ1-3|14|-|TRBV9
CASSVGTAGNTIYF
TGTGCCAGCAGCGTAGGGACTGCTGGAAACACCATATATTTT
>TRBD1|TRBJ2-7|15|-|TRBV6-5
CASNPPGQGAKEQYF
TGTGCCAGCAACCCCCCGGGACAGGGGGCTAAGGAGCAGTACTTC
>-|TRBJ1-1|14|-|TRBV7-2
CASSLGRGNTEAFF
TGTGCCAGCAGCTTGGGCAGGGGGAACACTGAAGCTTTCTTT
>-|TRBJ1-6|14|-|TRBV6-5
CASSTGTSNSPLHF
TGTGCCAGCAGTACAGGGACGAGTAATTCACCCCTCCACTTT
>TRBD1|TRBJ1-1|15|-|TRBV6-6
CASSTLGQGNTEAFF
TGTGCCAGCAGTACCCTGGGACAGGGAAACACTGAAGCTTTCTTT
>-|TRBJ2-1|15|-|TRBV2
CASSKSLATYNEQFF
TGTGCCAGCAGTAAGAGTTTAGCCACCTACAATGAGCAGTTCTTC
>-|TRBJ1-5|21|-|TRBV7-8
CASSLVARGRSGVAGNQPQHF
TGTGCCAGCAGCTTAGTGGCGAGGGGAAGATCGGGAGTTGCGGGCAATCAGCCCCAGCATTTT
>-|TRBJ1-2|15|-|TRBV6-5
CASSTQQGHIDGYTF
TGTGCCAGCAGTACTCAACAGGGACATATAGATGGCTACACCTTC
>-|TRBJ1-3|13|-|TRBV6-5
CASRPGASFTIYF
TGTGCCAGCAGACCAGGGGCAAGCTTCACCATATATTTT
>-|TRBJ2-7|14|once|TRBV10-3
CAIRDYRDPHEQYF
TGTGCCATCAGGGATTATAGGGATCCCCACGAGCAGTACTTC
>TRBD2|TRBJ2-7|15|-|TRBV6-5
CASSSGGQATYEQYF
TGTGCCAGCAGCTCGGGGGGGCAGGCGACCTACGAGCAGTACTTC
>-|TRBJ2-1|13|-|TRBV4-2
CASSQSTDREQFF
TGTGCCAGCAGCCAATCAACAGACCGGGAGCAGTTCTTC
>-|TRBJ2-7|14|-|TRBV10-2
CASSESLFFPEQYF
TGCGCCAGCAGTGAGTCGCTTTTCTTTCCCGAGCAGTACTTC
>TRBD2|TRBJ2-3|17|-|TRBV7-8
CASSPRTRSEFTDTQYF
TGTGCCAGCAGCCCGCGGACTAGATCTGAATTCACAGATACGCAGTATTTT
>-|TRBJ2-1|12|-|TRBV6-5
CASSFTGNEQFF
TGTGCCAGCAGTTTTACAGGCAATGAGCAGTTCTTC
>-|TRBJ2-5|13|-|TRBV19
CASRGDFPRTQYF
TGTGCCAGTAGGGGGGACTTCCCAAGGACCCAGTACTTC
>TRBD1|TRBJ2-7|15|-|TRBV5-1
CASSLWGQGMEEQYF
TGCGCCAGCAGCTTGTGGGGACAGGGTATGGAGGAGCAGTACTTC
>-|TRBJ1-2|13|-|TRBV30
CAWSVNKDYGYTF
TGTGCCTGGAGTGTAAACAAAGACTATGGCTACACCTTC
>TRBD2|TRBJ2-3|14|-|TRBV30
CAWRLAGATDTQYF
TGTGCCTGGAGACTAGCGGGGGCCACAGATACGCAGTATTTT
>-|TRBJ2-1|15|-|TRBV2
CASSGGLTIGNEQFF
TGTGCCAGCAGTGGAGGACTAACCATAGGTAATGAGCAGTTCTTC
>-|TRBJ1-4|15|-|TRBV10-1
CASSDGPPTNEKLFF
TGCGCCAGCAGTGACGGACCTCCAACTAATGAAAAACTGTTTTTT
>-|TRBJ1-1|13|-|TRBV18
CASSVDRNTEAFF
TGTGCCAGCTCAGTGGACAGGAACACTGAAGCTTTCTTT
>-|TRBJ1-4|14|-|TRBV28
CASSFGGAGEKLFF
TGTGCCAGCAGTTTTGGGGGGGCTGGCGAAAAACTGTTTTTT
>TRBD2|TRBJ2-1|15|-|TRBV30
CAWSWGGSSYNEQFF
TGTGCCTGGAGTTGGGGGGGAAGCTCCTACAATGAGCAGTTCTTC
>-|TRBJ1-1|13|once|TRBV30
CAWSVQGSTEAFF
TGTGCCTGGAGTGTACAGGGAAGCACTGAAGCTTTCTTT
>-|TRBJ1-4|14|-|TRBV6-1
CASSVLATNEKLFF
TGTGCCAGCAGCGTGTTAGCAACTAATGAAAAACTGTTTTTT
>-|TRBJ1-4|14|-|TRBV4-3
CASSQSTLREKLFF
TGCGCCAGCAGCCAATCGACCCTACGGGAAAAACTGTTTTTT
>-|TRBJ1-2|13|-|TRBV10-3
CAISEDVGGGYTF
TGTGCCATCAGTGAGGATGTGGGGGGTGGCTACACCTTC
>-|TRBJ1-1|12|once|TRBV7-9
CASSLAGGQAFF
TGTGCCAGCAGCTTAGCCGGGGGCCAGGCTTTCTTT
>TRBD1|TRBJ2-7|18|-|TRBV4-3
CASSHRPGQNICSYEQYF
TGCGCCAGCAGCCACCGCCCGGGACAGAATATATGCTCCTACGAGCAGTACTTC
>-|TRBJ2-3|14|-|TRBV4-1
CASSQVIGTSTQYF
TGCGCCAGCAGCCAAGTAATAGGTACCAGTACGCAGTATTTT
>-|TRBJ1-5|16|few|TRBV18
CASSPQGSSNNQPQHF
TGTGCCAGCTCACCACAGGGTAGTTCCAACAATCAGCCCCAGCATTTT
>TRBD1|TRBJ2-2|15|-|TRBV4-3
CASSRDRQGTGELFF
TGCGCCAGCAGCCGGGACAGGCAAGGCACCGGGGAGCTGTTTTTT
>-|TRBJ2-3|13|-|TRBV2
CASSAESGDTQYF
TGTGCCAGCAGTGCGGAATCTGGAGATACGCAGTATTTT
>-|TRBJ2-6|12|-|TRBV2
CASSYGANVLTF
TGTGCCAGCTCATATGGGGCCAACGTCCTGACTTTC
>TRBD1|TRBJ2-3|15|-|TRBV10-1
CASSDPTGDTDTQYF
TGCGCCAGCAGTGACCCGACAGGGGACACAGATACGCAGTATTTT
>-|TRBJ2-3|14|-|TRBV7-2
CASSSARELDTQYF
TGTGCCAGCAGCTCCGCGCGCGAGCTTGATACGCAGTATTTT
>-|TRBJ2-3|16|-|TRBV11-2
CASSLVTAGSTDTQYF
TGTGCCAGCAGCCTAGTGACGGCGGGCAGCACAGATACGCAGTATTTT